This T cell receptor beta chain was recovered during a study of OX40 agonist ivuxolimab in advanced cancers. Only in-frame clones appear in the TCRdb table, and some are missing; sequencing was by immunoSEQ multiplex PCR. The table records more than 55,000 clones, 86% of them present only once. The CDR3 consists of 16 residues. V dropped 1 base and J dropped 0; count of bases not matched to a gene: 1. Looked up from germline, CDR1 is SGHRS and CDR2 is YFSETQ. Exclusion applied to patients with autoimmune disease history or systemic immunosuppression. The sample was CD4+ or CD8+ T cells sorted from blood, taken in a trial of the OX40 agonist ivuxolimab. This TCR was sampled from an adult with an advanced solid tumor such as melanoma, head and neck, liver or kidney cancer. The chain employs TRBV5-1 and TRBJ2-2; 9 bases align to TRBD2. Here the CDR3 DNA reads TGCGCCAGCAGCTTGCGACTAGCGGCGAACACCGGGGAGCTGTTTTTT. It codes for CASSLRLAANTGELFF.